This T cell receptor (beta chain) was recovered during a study of T-cell reconstitution after alpha-beta-depleted transplantation in children (dated by TCRdb to the mid-2010s). Regarding the complete study: Using TCR repertoire profiling, the study followed T-cell immune reconstitution in a quantitative way in children after TCRalphabeta/CD19-depleted allogeneic hematopoietic cell transplantation.

Germline trimming amounts to 6 bases on V and 4 bases on J, with 6 as the count of junction bases outside the gene matches. As encoded in the germline V gene (reference sequence), CDR1 is DFQATT while CDR2 is SNEGSKA. Taken from cysteine to phenylalanine, the CDR3 has 13 residues. Of the read, only the CDR3 DNA is kept; its 39 bases are in frame from base 1. The treatment or condition label of this sample denotes: allogeneic hematopoietic cell transplantation with graft depleted of TCRalphabeta T cells and CD19 B cells. The children who served as transplant recipients had been given grafts of TCRalphabeta/CD19-depleted allogeneic hematopoietic cells. Libraries were made using PCR. Sequencer: Illumina HiSeq 2500. To normalize quantification of the TCRbeta repertoire, the TCR libraries were built with molecular barcoding that relied on unique molecular identifiers. The public sequencing data were trimmed at Q25 with fastp and processed into clonotypes with MiXCR by TCRdb, which kept only in-frame beta chains. Rows matching on CDR3 protein sequence are summarized as one entry with the most common DNA and genes. Recorded for this sample are 240,000 or so distinct CDR3 sequences; roughly 8.2% of them occurred a single time. Approximately 6% of the sample is in the top ten clones.

Overall study outcomes, separate from this receptor: In some patients, the high TCRbeta diversity seen at day 60 was put down to recipient T cells and intrathymic progenitors that had survived conditioning. Apparently early alphabetaT-cell count recovery about two months after transplant reportedly relied on only several hundred rapidly expanded clones derived from non-depleted graft cells. Hyperexpanded clone frequencies declined over subsequent months; after one year, T-cell counts and TCRbeta diversity were mostly attributed to newly produced T cells.

Concerning this clonotype itself: Its antigen remains undetermined. Within one base of it there is no much larger clone, and no base qualities were kept.

The sample was PBMCs, mostly from graft donor cells, taken 180 days after TCRalphabeta/CD19-depleted stem cell transplant. This receptor was taken from a male patient under 18 who had a stem cell transplant for acute lymphoblastic leukemia, so the T cells may come from the graft donor. Here the chain combines TRBV20-1 and TRBJ1-2, and TRBD1 matches 9 of the central bases. The CDR3 is CSAVQGAGYGYTF. The DNA reads TGCAGTGCAGTACAGGGGGCGGGCTATGGCTACACCTTC.